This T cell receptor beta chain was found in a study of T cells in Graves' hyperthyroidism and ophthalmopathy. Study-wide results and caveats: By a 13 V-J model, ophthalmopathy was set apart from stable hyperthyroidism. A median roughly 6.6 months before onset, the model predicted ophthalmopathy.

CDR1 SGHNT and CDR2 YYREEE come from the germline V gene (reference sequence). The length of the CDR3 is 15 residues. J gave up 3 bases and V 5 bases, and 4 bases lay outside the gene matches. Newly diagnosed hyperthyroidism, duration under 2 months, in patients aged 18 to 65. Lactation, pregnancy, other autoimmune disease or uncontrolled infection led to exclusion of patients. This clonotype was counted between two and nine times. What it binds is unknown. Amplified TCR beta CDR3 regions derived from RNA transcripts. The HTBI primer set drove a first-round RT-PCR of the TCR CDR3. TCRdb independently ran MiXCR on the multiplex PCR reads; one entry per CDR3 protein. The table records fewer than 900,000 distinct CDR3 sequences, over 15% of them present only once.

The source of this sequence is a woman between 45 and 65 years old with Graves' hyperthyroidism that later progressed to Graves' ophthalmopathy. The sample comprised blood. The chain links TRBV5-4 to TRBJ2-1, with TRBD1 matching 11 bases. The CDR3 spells CASRGGQGDYNEQFF. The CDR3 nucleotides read TGTGCCAGCAGGGGGGGACAGGGGGACTACAATGAGCAGTTCTTC.